The following is a TCR beta chain sequence with its context. V lost 1 base, J lost 10 bases, and 10 bases stayed unmatched. The CDR3 contains 16 residues. CDR1 SGHRS and CDR2 YFSETQ come from the germline V gene. The record originates from a study of blood T cell repertoires in COVID-19. Sequencing was performed with immunoSEQ multiplex PCR; in TCRdb, only in-frame clones are kept and a portion is missing. The table has just under 150,000 clones, approximately 90% seen once. The receptor was isolated from a woman between 45 and 60 years old with acute or convalescent COVID-19. The chain links TRBV5-1 to TRBJ2-1; 11 nucleotides agree with TRBD2. What was sequenced was peripheral blood. CDR3 DNA sequence: TGCGCCAGCAGCTTGCTGACTAGCGGGGCTCGGGGAGAGCAGTTCTTC. It is translated as CASSLLTSGARGEQFF.